This TCR beta chain was sequenced in a study of blood T cells in healthy people across ages. Germline V gives CDR1 SEHNR, CDR2 FQNEAQ (reference sequence). The CDR3 is 14 amino acids. Trimming shortened V by 11 bases and J by 0 bases, and 16 bases separated the two germline ends. A J-beta primer mix and a sample-barcoded 5' primer were used in a second PCR of about 7 to 12 cycles. TCRdb processed the 5' RACE reads anew with MiXCR; each CDR3 protein has one entry. The data contain hundreds of thousands of distinct CDR3 sequences, about 28% of them singletons. Many counts were recorded for this clonotype.

This chain links TRBV7-9 with TRBJ1-1, with D maybe TRBD1 (5 bases). Sequenced input: blood. This TCR derives from an elderly woman in good health. CDR3 residues: CAGGGDLMNTEAFF. The CDR3, as DNA: TGTGCCGGCGGCGGGGACCTGATGAACACTGAAGCTTTCTTT.